This T cell receptor (beta chain) was recovered during a study of cytomegalovirus exposure and HLA in healthy donors. Broader study findings: For cytomegalovirus status, the classifier reportedly gave diagnoses with high specificity and sensitivity. The tendency of first-cohort TCR clusters to co-occur in the 100 to 150 validation repertoires emerged from a later analysis.

While the first cohort had some 700 subjects, the donors belonged to the separate validation cohort of fewer than 150 subjects. Method: immunoSEQ multiplex PCR; TCRdb's copy keeps in-frame clones and lacks some. The data contain some 170,000 clones, 86% of them seen just once; the ten biggest clones take up approximately 2.6%. Details on this clone: No antigen is known for it.

Looked up from germline, CDR1 is SEHNR and CDR2 is FQNEAQ (reference sequence). The CDR3 length is 14 residues. V lost 3 bases and J lost 1, with 9 bases in between. Specimen: PBMCs. This sequence joins TRBV7-9 and TRBJ1-2; the D is unclear. The receptor was derived from a young man in good health and CMV-seropositive. The CDR3 region has the DNA TGTGCCAGCAGCTTGTACAGTTTTAACTATGGCTACACCTTC. It yields the protein CASSLYSFNYGYTF.